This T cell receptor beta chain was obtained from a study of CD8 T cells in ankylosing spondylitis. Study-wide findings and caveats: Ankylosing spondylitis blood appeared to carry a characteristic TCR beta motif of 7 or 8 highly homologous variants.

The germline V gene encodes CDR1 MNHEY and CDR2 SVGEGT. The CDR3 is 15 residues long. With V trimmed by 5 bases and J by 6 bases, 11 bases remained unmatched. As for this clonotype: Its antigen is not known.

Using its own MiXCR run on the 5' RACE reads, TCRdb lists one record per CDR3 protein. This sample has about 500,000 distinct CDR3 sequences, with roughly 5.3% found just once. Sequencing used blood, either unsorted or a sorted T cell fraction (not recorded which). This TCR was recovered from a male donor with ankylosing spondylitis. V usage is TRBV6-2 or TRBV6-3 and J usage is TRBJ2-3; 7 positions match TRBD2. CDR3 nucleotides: TGTGCCAGCAGTCCCCGGGACTACCTCCCCGATACGCAGTATTTT. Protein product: CASSPRDYLPDTQYF.